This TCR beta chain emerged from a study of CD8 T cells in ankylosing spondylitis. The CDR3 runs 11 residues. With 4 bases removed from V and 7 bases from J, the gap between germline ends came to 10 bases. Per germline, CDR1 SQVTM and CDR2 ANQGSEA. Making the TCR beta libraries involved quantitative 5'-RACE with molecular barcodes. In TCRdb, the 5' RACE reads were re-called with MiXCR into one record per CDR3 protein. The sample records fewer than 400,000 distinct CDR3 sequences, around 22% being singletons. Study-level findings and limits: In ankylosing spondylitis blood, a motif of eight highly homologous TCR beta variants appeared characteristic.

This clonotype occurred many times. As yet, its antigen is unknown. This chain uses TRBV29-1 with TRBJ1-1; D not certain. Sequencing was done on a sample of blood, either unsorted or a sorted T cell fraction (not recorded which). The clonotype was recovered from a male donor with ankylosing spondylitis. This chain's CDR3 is CSVVGRSEAFF. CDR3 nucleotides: TGCAGCGTTGTAGGACGGAGTGAAGCTTTCTTT.